These 2 T cell receptor beta chains originate from one sample sequenced in a study of T cells in Graves' hyperthyroidism and ophthalmopathy. RNA transcripts served as the template for amplifying TCR beta CDR3 regions. A set of HTBI primers served as the primers for a first-round RT-PCR of the TCR CDR3. MiXCR, run by TCRdb on the multiplex PCR reads, gives a single entry per CDR3 protein. The data contain under 550,000 distinct CDR3 sequences, 15% to 20% of them seen just once; the ten biggest clones take up over 45%. What was sequenced was blood. The receptors here all came from a man aged 35-49 years with Graves' ophthalmopathy.

This clonotype has at least ten counts. The V call is TRBV4-1, the J call TRBJ2-5; maybe TRBD2 (5 bases). Germline V gene data show CDR1 as MGHRA and CDR2 as YSYEKL. The CDR3 runs to 16 residues. The V gene lost 4 bases and the J gene lost 0 bases, with 15 bases spanning the gap. The chain's CDR3 is CASSRAGGGYQETQYF. As DNA, the CDR3 is TGCGCCAGCAGCCGCGCAGGAGGAGGTTACCAAGAGACCCAGTACTTC.

This clonotype was counted ten times or more. V and J are TRBV3-1 and TRBJ2-3; 10 bases map to TRBD2. The CDR3 loop spans 15 amino acids. J gave up 5 bases and V 5 bases, and 7 bases lay outside the gene matches. Per the germline V gene, CDR1 is LGHDT and CDR2 is YNNKEL (reference sequence). CDR3 residues: CASSGSGRARDTQYF. In DNA, the CDR3 is TGTGCCAGCAGCGGGAGCGGGAGGGCCAGAGATACGCAGTATTTT.